This T cell receptor beta chain was captured by sequencing in a study of radiation and T cells in renal cell carcinoma. CDR3 length: 15 amino acids. Trimming at V came to 4 bases and at J to 3 bases, leaving 8 bases not matched to a gene. The germline V gene has CDR1 SGHRS and CDR2 YFSETQ. The protocol was immunoSEQ multiplex PCR, while the TCRdb copy is restricted to in-frame clones and leaves out a portion. Of 100,000 to 150,000 clones listed, about four fifths are singletons. Time point indicated: baseline pretreatment blood. Indicated treatment: 15 Gy SBRT to primary tumor, nephrectomy 4 weeks later.

The clonotype was recovered from a woman aged 55-75 years with renal cell carcinoma. Sequences were derived from blood, sampled from a patient whose treatment included radiotherapy and nephrectomy. V and J are TRBV5-1 and TRBJ2-7; 9 bases agree with TRBD1. In DNA, the CDR3 is TGCGCCAGCAGCAAGGGGACAGGGCCCGACTACGAGCAGTACTTC. Amino acids: CASSKGTGPDYEQYF.